Presented here are 16 T cell receptor beta chains from one specimen sequenced in a study of OX40 agonist ivuxolimab in advanced cancers. Measured with immunoSEQ multiplex PCR; TCRdb has only the in-frame clones, and not every one. Among around 40,000 clones, 80% were seen once, and the ten largest hold 4% to 4.5%. This specimen consisted of CD4+ or CD8+ T cells sorted from blood, obtained in a trial of the OX40 agonist ivuxolimab. The receptors were sampled from an adult with an advanced solid tumor such as melanoma, head and neck, liver or kidney cancer.

V gene TRBV6-5 combines with J gene TRBJ1-2, with 7 bases lining up with TRBD1. The CDR3 covers 14 residues. With 7 bases clipped from V and 6 bases from J, the junction kept 11 bases outside the gene matches. Per the germline V gene, CDR1 is MNHEY and CDR2 is SVGAGI. CDR3 sequence reads: CASNLGAGTDGYTF. CDR3 nucleotides: TGTGCCAGCAACCTGGGGGCTGGGACAGATGGCTACACCTTC.

V is TRBV2 and J is TRBJ2-2, with a tentative D call TRBD1 (6 bases). CDR3 length: 13 residues. Trimming stripped 6 bases from V and 4 bases from J, with 9 bases between. Germline CDR1 SNHLY, CDR2 FYNNEI. The CDR3 nucleotides are TGTGCCAGCAGCGGACAGAGCACCGGGGAGCTGTTTTTT. Its translation is CASSGQSTGELFF.

The chain combines TRBV7-2 with TRBJ2-7; the D gene is possibly TRBD1 (6 bases). CDR3 size: 13 residues. Germline V gene sequence: CDR1 SGHTA, CDR2 FQGNSA. V lost 5 bases and J 4 bases, leaving 12 bases between the germline ends. The CDR3 spells CASSTATGYEQYF. The DNA for the CDR3 is TGTGCCAGCAGCACCGCGACAGGATACGAGCAGTACTTC.

The V call is TRBV21-1, the J call TRBJ1-5; no DNA check was done on the table's D call, TRBD1. TRBV21-1 is given as a pseudogene. The CDR3 consists of 18 residues. The CDR3 DNA reads as TGTGCCAGCAGCAAAGCGCTTTGGCCGGGACAGGTGGTCCAGCCCCAGCATTTT. Its protein product is CASSKALWPGQVVQPQHF.

This chain links TRBV10-2 with TRBJ2-7; 9 bases line up with TRBD1. This CDR3 comprises 20 residues. Germline V gene lookup returns CDR1 WSHSY and CDR2 SAAADI. V lost 9 bases, J lost 0 bases, and 24 bases stayed unmatched. Written as DNA, the CDR3 is TGCGCCAGTCGCACACCAACACCGGGACAGGGCCTCGGGAGCTCCTACGAGCAGTACTTC. Amino acids: CASRTPTPGQGLGSSYEQYF.

The CDR3 DNA reads TGTGCCAGCTCACCGGCAGGGGGTTCCTACGAGCAGTACTTC. Translation gives CASSPAGGSYEQYF. This rearrangement joins TRBV18 to TRBJ2-5, with 7 bases fitting TRBD1. TRBJ2-7 matches the DNA end more closely, so the J call is doubtful. The germline V gene encodes CDR1 KGHSH and CDR2 LQKENI. The CDR3 length is 14 residues.

The chain combines TRBV30 with TRBJ2-7; tentative D call: TRBD1 (5 bases). The CDR3 loop spans 14 amino acids. Germline V gene sequence: CDR1 GTSNPN, CDR2 SVGIG (reference sequence). With 2 bases removed from V and 4 bases from J, the gap between germline ends came to 15 bases. The chain's CDR3 is CAWSRGYGTYEQYF. The CDR3 nucleotides are TGTGCCTGGAGTAGGGGCTATGGTACTTACGAGCAGTACTTC.

V gene TRBV28 combines with J gene TRBJ1-4; a possible D gene is TRBD1 (6 bases). Germline lookup yields CDR1 MDHEN and CDR2 SYDVKM. This CDR3 is built from 14 residues. The V end was cut by 4 bases, the J end by 6 bases, with 12 bases between. The chain's CDR3 is CASSSAQGYEKLFF. The DNA for the CDR3 is TGTGCCAGCAGTTCGGCACAGGGCTATGAAAAACTGTTTTTT.

This sequence joins TRBV5-1 and TRBJ2-2; D not resolved. V lost 0 bases to trimming and J lost 1 base, with 4 bases between them. Germline V gene sequence: CDR1 SGHRS, CDR2 YFSETQ. The CDR3 length is 14 residues. CDR3 DNA sequence: TGCGCCAGCAGCTTGGACTGGAACACCGGGGAGCTGTTTTTT. Translating gives CASSLDWNTGELFF.

J is TRBJ1-1 and V is TRBV10-3; tentatively, D is TRBD1 (5 bases). The CDR3 runs 14 residues. Trimming cost V 6 bases and J 5 bases, with 16 bases left between them. Germline V gene lookup returns CDR1 ENHRY and CDR2 SYGVKD. Written as DNA, the CDR3 is TGTGCCATCAGCACCCGAGCCGGGACTACTGAAGCTTTCTTT. Protein product: CAISTRAGTTEAFF.

This rearrangement joins TRBV7-2 to TRBJ2-6, with D uncertain. Between the trimmed V and J ends, which lost 7 bases and 7 bases, there was a span of 5 bases. The CDR3 contains 11 residues. Looked up from germline, CDR1 is SGHTA and CDR2 is FQGNSA. The CDR3 nucleotides read TGTGCCAGCACCCGAGCCAACGTCCTGACTTTC. Translation gives CASTRANVLTF.

V and J are TRBV5-1 and TRBJ1-4, with D unclear. The ends were cut back, 0 bases at V and 4 bases at J, with 7 bases in the middle. Germline V gives CDR1 SGHRS, CDR2 YFSETQ. This CDR3 comprises 14 residues. Written as DNA, the CDR3 is TGCGCCAGCAGCTTGGAGGCGGGTAATGAAAAACTGTTTTTT. This codes for CASSLEAGNEKLFF.

The chain recombines TRBV29-1 with TRBJ1-5; TRBD1 matches at 8 bases. The J segment lost 3 bases and the V segment lost 5 bases, leaving 3 bases of the junction unmatched. Looked up from germline, CDR1 is SQVTM and CDR2 is ANQGSEA. The length of the CDR3 is 13 residues. Here the CDR3 DNA reads TGCAGCGTTCGACAGGGGACCAATCAGCCCCAGCATTTT. This sequence encodes CSVRQGTNQPQHF.

CDR3 region: CASVGTGGGQPQHF. CDR3 coding DNA: TGTGCCAGCGTGGGGACAGGGGGCGGCCAGCCCCAGCATTTT. The V and J genes are TRBV2 and TRBJ1-5; 12 positions match TRBD1. CDR1 is SNHLY and CDR2 is FYNNEI in the germline V gene. There are 14 residues in the CDR3. Trimming at V came to 8 bases and at J to 7 bases, leaving 6 bases not matched to a gene.

The chain combines TRBV7-3 with TRBJ1-4; D unresolved. The CDR3 runs 12 residues. The germline gives CDR1 SGHTA, CDR2 FQGTGA. The V end lost 5 bases, the J end lost 8 bases, and 9 bases lay between the germline ends. CDR3 sequence (DNA): TGTGCCAGCAGCGACCCTACGGAAAAACTGTTTTTT. Translated: CASSDPTEKLFF. Full variable domain (outside the CDR3, taken from reference TRBV7-3 and TRBJ1-4): GAGVSQTPSNKVTEKGKYVELRCDPISGHTALYWYRQSLGQGPEFLIYFQGTGAADDSGLPNDRFFAVRPEGSVSTLKIQRTERGDSAVYLCASSDPTEKLFFGSGTQLSVL.

In this sample, this clone turned up a few times. The rearrangement links TRBV18 to TRBJ1-1; TRBD1 might be the D (5 bases). Germline lookup yields CDR1 KGHSH and CDR2 LQKENI. CDR3 length: 14 amino acids. V was trimmed by 7 bases and J by 6 bases, leaving 18 bases between them. The CDR3 DNA follows: TGTGCCAGCTTGCGACAGACAGTGGGTGCTGAAGCTTTCTTT. This codes for CASLRQTVGAEAFF.